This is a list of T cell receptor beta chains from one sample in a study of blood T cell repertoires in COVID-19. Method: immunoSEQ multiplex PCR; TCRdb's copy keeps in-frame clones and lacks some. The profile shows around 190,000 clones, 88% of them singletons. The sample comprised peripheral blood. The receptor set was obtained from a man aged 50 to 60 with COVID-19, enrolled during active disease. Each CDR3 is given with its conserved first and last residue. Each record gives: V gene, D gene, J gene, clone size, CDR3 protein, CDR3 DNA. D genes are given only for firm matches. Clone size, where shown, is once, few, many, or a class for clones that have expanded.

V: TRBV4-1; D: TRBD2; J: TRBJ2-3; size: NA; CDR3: CASSLTSGMSDTQYF; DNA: TGCGCCAGCAGCCTGACTAGCGGGATGTCAGATACGCAGTATTTT
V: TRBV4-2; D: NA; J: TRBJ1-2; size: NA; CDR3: CASSQDNRDYGYTF; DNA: TGTGCCAGCAGCCAAGATAACAGGGACTATGGCTACACCTTC
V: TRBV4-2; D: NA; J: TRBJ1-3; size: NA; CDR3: CASSQTGSSGNTIYF; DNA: TGTGCCAGCAGCCAAACAGGAAGCTCTGGAAACACCATATATTTT
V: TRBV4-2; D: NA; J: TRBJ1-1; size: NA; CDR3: CASSQDIGEPTILPFF; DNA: TGTGCCAGCAGCCAAGATATAGGGGAACCCACTATCTTACCTTTCTTT
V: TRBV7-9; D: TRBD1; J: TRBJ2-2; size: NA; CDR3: CASSSGTGGIGELFF; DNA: TGTGCCAGCAGCTCCGGGACAGGGGGAATCGGGGAGCTGTTTTTT
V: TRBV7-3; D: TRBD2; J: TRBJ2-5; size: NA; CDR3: CASSLLAGGPETQYF; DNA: TGTGCCAGCAGCTTGCTGGCGGGGGGGCCAGAGACCCAGTACTTC
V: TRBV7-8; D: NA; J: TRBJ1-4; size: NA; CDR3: CASSLVSGRGEKLFF; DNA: TGTGCCAGCAGCTTAGTCTCAGGGCGCGGTGAAAAACTGTTTTTT
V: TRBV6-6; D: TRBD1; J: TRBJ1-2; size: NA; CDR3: CASSYSDRGYGYTF; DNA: TGTGCCAGCAGTTACTCCGACAGGGGCTATGGCTACACCTTC
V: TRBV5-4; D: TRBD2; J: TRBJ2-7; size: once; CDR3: CASSLGLASYEQYF; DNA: TGTGCCAGCAGCTTGGGACTAGCCTCCTACGAGCAGTACTTC
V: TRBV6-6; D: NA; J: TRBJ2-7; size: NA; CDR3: CASSYGQLYEQYF; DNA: TGTGCCAGCAGTTACGGACAGTTATACGAGCAGTACTTC
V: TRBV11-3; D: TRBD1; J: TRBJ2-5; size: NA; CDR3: CASSLTQGAWETQYF; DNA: TGTGCCAGCAGCTTAACCCAGGGGGCTTGGGAGACCCAGTACTTC
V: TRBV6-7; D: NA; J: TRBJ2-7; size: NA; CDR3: CASSYSGPNYYEQYF; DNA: TGTGCCAGCAGTTATTCAGGGCCAAACTACTACGAGCAGTACTTC
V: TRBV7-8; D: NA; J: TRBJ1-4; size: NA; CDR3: CASSLAYTPEKLFF; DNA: TGTGCCAGCAGCTTAGCGTATACACCCGAAAAACTGTTTTTT
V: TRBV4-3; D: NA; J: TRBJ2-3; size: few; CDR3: CASSQDTATQMGHTQYF; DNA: TGCGCCAGCAGCCAAGATACCGCCACTCAGATGGGCCATACGCAGTATTTT
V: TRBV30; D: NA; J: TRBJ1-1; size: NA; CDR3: CAWTRGGFANTEAFF; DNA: TGTGCCTGGACCCGAGGGGGTTTTGCGAACACTGAAGCTTTCTTT
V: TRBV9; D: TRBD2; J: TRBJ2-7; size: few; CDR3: CASSPGGVYSYEQYF; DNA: TGTGCCAGCAGCCCTGGGGGGGTCTACTCCTACGAGCAGTACTTC
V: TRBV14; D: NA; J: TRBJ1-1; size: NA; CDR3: CASSQGLRDTLLAFF; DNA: TGTGCCAGCAGCCAAGGACTACGGGACACCTTGTTAGCTTTCTTT
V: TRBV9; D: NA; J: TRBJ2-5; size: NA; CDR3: CASSVTLAGETQYF; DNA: TGTGCCAGCAGCGTAACACTAGCTGGGGAGACCCAGTACTTC
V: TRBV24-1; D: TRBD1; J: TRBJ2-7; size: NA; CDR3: CATSDPGTGNSYEQYF; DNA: TGTGCCACCAGTGACCCCGGGACAGGGAACTCCTACGAGCAGTACTTC
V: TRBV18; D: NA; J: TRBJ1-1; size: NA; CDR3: CASSPRQTTEAFF; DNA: TGTGCCAGCTCCCCTCGACAGACCACTGAAGCTTTCTTT
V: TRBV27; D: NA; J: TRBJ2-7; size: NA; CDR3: CASSFWAGEEQYF; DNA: TGTGCCAGCAGTTTTTGGGCAGGGGAAGAGCAGTACTTC
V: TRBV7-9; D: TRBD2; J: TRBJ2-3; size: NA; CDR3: CASSPTSGGLLTDTQYF; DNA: TGTGCCAGCAGCCCGACTAGCGGGGGCCTACTCACAGATACGCAGTATTTT
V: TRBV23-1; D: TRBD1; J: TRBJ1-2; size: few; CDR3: CARTGRDGYTF; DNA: TGCGCCAGGACAGGGAGAGATGGCTACACCTTC
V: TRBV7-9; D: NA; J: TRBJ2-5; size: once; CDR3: CASSLDTKHSGETQYF; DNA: TGTGCCAGCAGCTTAGACACAAAACATTCGGGGGAGACCCAGTACTTC
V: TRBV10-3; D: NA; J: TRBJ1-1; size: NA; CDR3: CAISEFDRNTEAFF; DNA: TGTGCCATCAGTGAGTTCGACAGGAACACTGAAGCTTTCTTT
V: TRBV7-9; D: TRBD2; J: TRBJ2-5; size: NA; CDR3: CASSLGLAEEETQYF; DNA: TGTGCCAGCAGCTTGGGACTAGCGGAAGAAGAGACCCAGTACTTC
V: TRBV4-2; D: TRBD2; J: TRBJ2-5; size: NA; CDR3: CASSQGTSGGLEKTQYF; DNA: TGTGCCAGCAGCCAAGGAACTAGCGGGGGGTTGGAAAAGACCCAGTACTTC
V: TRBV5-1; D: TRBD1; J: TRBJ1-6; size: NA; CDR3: CASSLTGQGSPLHF; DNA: TGCGCCAGCAGCCTGACAGGGCAAGGATCACCCCTCCACTTT
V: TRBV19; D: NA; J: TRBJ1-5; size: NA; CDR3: CASSTGVQPQHF; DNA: TGTGCCAGTAGTACAGGGGTTCAGCCCCAGCATTTT
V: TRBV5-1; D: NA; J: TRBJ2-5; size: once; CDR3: CASTGTSQETQYF; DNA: TGCGCCAGCACCGGGACTTCCCAAGAGACCCAGTACTTC
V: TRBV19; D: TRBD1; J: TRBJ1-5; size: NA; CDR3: CASSMTGSNQPQHF; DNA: TGTGCCAGTAGTATGACAGGGTCCAATCAGCCCCAGCATTTT
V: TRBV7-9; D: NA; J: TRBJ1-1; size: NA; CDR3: CASTAGDATEAFF; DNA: TGTGCCAGCACTGCAGGGGATGCCACTGAAGCTTTCTTT
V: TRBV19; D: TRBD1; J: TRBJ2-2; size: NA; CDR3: CASSSDRGAIGELFF; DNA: TGTGCCAGTAGTTCTGACAGGGGCGCAATAGGGGAGCTGTTTTTT
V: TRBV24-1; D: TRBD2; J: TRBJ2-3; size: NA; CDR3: CATSDFSGANTDTQYF; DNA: TGTGCCACCAGTGATTTTAGCGGGGCAAACACAGATACGCAGTATTTT
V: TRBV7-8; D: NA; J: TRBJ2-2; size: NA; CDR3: CASSPYTGELFF; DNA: TGTGCCAGCAGCCCCTACACCGGGGAGCTGTTTTTT
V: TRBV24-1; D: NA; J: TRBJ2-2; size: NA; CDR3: CATSQVYTGELFF; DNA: TGTGCCACCAGTCAGGTGTACACCGGGGAGCTGTTTTTT
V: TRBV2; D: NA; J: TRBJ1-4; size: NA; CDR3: CASSFREKLFF; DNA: TGTGCCAGCAGTTTTCGGGAAAAACTGTTTTTT
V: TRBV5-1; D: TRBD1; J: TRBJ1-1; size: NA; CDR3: CASSVAPGGTEAFF; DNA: TGCGCCAGCAGCGTCGCACCAGGGGGGACTGAAGCTTTCTTT